The 32 T cell receptor beta chains in this list originate from one sample, sequenced in a study of T cell clonality in common variable immunodeficiency. Sequencing used immunoSEQ multiplex PCR; TCRdb keeps in-frame clones, though not all of them. The table lists about 55,000 clones, with no singletons. Sequencing was performed on peripheral blood mononuclear cells. These receptors originate from a person aged 18 to 75 in good health.

This clone was seen repeatedly, ten times or more. Sequencing ends 3 residues short of the CDR3 end; the germline J gene provides the rest. This chain links TRBV30 with TRBJ1-6; D gene uncertain. The CDR3 totals 13 residues. CDR1 and CDR2 (germline): GTSNPN, SVGIG (reference sequence). V lost 3 bases and J 7 bases, leaving 10 bases between the germline ends. CDR3 sequence: CAWRQGWNSPLHF. The CDR3 bases that were read are TGTGCCTGGAGGCAAGGGTGGAATTCACCC.

This clone was observed many times. The read halts 3 residues ahead of the CDR3 end, with the missing end drawn from the germline J gene. The genes are TRBV5-4 and TRBJ2-3; D call uncertain. This CDR3 comprises 14 residues. Per the germline V gene, CDR1 is SGHNT and CDR2 is YYREEE (reference sequence). CDR3 DNA (partial): TGTGCCAGCAGCTTGTATCAGCGCCAAGAGACG. It encodes CASSLYQRQET. The full-length CDR3 reads as CASSLYQRQETQYF.

This clone was counted at least ten times. Read data end 3 residues before the CDR3 end; the end is taken from the germline J gene. The chain couples TRBV10-1 to TRBJ1-5; 7 bases match TRBD1. Trimming removed 6 bases from V and 6 bases from J; junction bases left unmatched: 5. CDR1 is WNHNN, CDR2 SYGVQD, per germline (reference sequence). This CDR3 is built from 13 residues. The CDR3 sequence: CASRGQRGQPQHF. CDR3 DNA (partial): TGCGCCAGCAGGGGACAGAGGGGTCAGCCC.

At least ten counts were recorded for this clone. The CDR3 end lies 3 residues beyond the end of the read and is filled in from the germline J gene. The gene calls are TRBV5-4 and TRBJ1-1; D is uncertain. Germline CDR1 is SGHNT and CDR2 is YYREEE (reference sequence). The CDR3 length is 13 residues. V shed 4 bases and J shed 1 base, with 8 bases lying between them. The CDR3 protein is CASSRTQNTEAFF. The CDR3 bases that were read are TGTGCCAGCAGCAGAACACAGAACACTGAA.

This clone was detected ten times or more. The missing CDR3 end, 3 residues past where the read stops, is filled in from the germline J gene. The chain uses TRBV11-2 and TRBJ2-3; D is uncertain. The germline gives CDR1 SGHAT, CDR2 FQNNGV. The CDR3 runs 15 residues. Trimming removed 3 bases at V and 0 bases at J, with 10 bases between. The CDR3 loop reads CASSFRGPSTDTQYF. The part of the CDR3 DNA that was read is TGTGCCAGCAGCTTTCGAGGCCCTAGCACAGATACG. Using reference TRBV11-2 and TRBJ2-3 for the parts outside the CDR3, the full variable domain is EAGVAQSPRYKIIEKRQSVAFWCNPISGHATLYWYQQILGQGPKLLIQFQNNGVVDDSQLPKDRFSAERLKGVDSTLKIQPAKLEDSAVYLCASSFRGPSTDTQYFGPGTRLTVL.

There are a few counts of this clone. A much larger clone sits a single nucleotide away, making a read error possible. The CDR3 end is not reached by the read, which stops 3 residues before it; the germline J gene fills it in. The chain combines TRBV19 with TRBJ2-3, with 8 positions matching TRBD2. There are 16 residues in the CDR3. Germline CDR1 is LNHDA and CDR2 is SQIVND (reference sequence). The CDR3 region is CATSIAVAGPTDTQYF. Partial CDR3 DNA: TGTGCCACTAGTATAGCCGTAGCGGGGCCCACAGATACG. Looking up the rest from reference TRBV19 and TRBJ2-3 gives the full variable domain: DGGITQSPKYLFRKEGQNVTLSCEQNLNHDAMYWYRQDPGQGLRLIYYSQIVNDFQKGDIAEGYSVSREKKESFPLTVTSAQKNPTAFYLCATSIAVAGPTDTQYFGPGTRLTVL.

This clone occurred many times. The read is 3 residues too short to cover the CDR3 end, so that end is filled in from the germline J gene. The chain joins TRBV7-9 to TRBJ2-7; 8 bases match TRBD1. V shed 5 bases and J 5 bases; nucleotides not matched to a gene: 11. The germline V gene encodes CDR1 SEHNR and CDR2 FQNEAQ (reference sequence). CDR3 size: 15 residues. The CDR3: CASSPFQGAENEQYF. The CDR3 DNA, read in part, is TGTGCCAGCAGCCCGTTCCAGGGGGCAGAGAACGAG.

To note about this clone: The read finishes 3 residues shy of the CDR3 end, and the germline J gene is used to complete it. The gene calls are TRBV30 and TRBJ1-2; tentatively, D is TRBD1 (6 bases). There are 15 residues in the CDR3. The germline V gene has CDR1 GTSNPN and CDR2 SVGIG (reference sequence). Partial CDR3 DNA: TGTGCCTGGAGTGTACCCAGGGGAGGAACTTACGAC. Protein: CAWSVPRGGTYD. The CDR3 in its entirety is CAWSVPRGGTYDYTF.

This clone was counted many times. The CDR3 end falls 3 residues outside the read, so it is completed with the germline J gene. This chain joins TRBV20-1 and TRBJ2-1; TRBD2 matches 10 bases. Germline lookup yields CDR1 DFQATT and CDR2 SNEGSKA (reference sequence). The CDR3 is made up of 16 amino acids. J gave up 7 bases and V 2 bases, and 11 bases lay outside the gene matches. The DNA read from the CDR3 is TGCAGTGCTAGAAGATCGCCTAGCGGGAGAGGGAATGAG. This translates into CSARRSPSGRGNE. The whole CDR3 protein reads CSARRSPSGRGNEQFF.

This clone was seen repeatedly, ten times or more. The read stops 3 residues short of the end of the CDR3; the missing end is completed from the germline J gene. The rearrangement links TRBV18 to TRBJ1-2, with TRBD1 matching 7 bases. Trimming took 6 bases from V and 1 from J; bases not matched to a gene: 8. CDR1 and CDR2 (germline): KGHSH, LQKENI. This CDR3 contains 15 residues. The part of the CDR3 DNA that was read is TGTGCCAGCTCCTACGCCGGGACAGATAACTATGGC. It specifies CASSYAGTDNYG. The whole CDR3 protein is CASSYAGTDNYGYTF.

This clone was seen ten or more times. This CDR3 reads CASTSSKGGVRGSINEQFF. CDR3 bases read: TGTGCCAGTACCTCATCTAAGGGGGGGGTCAGAGGGTCTATCAATGAG. V gene TRBV19 combines with J gene TRBJ2-1; possible D gene TRBD2, 7 bases. Read sequence stops 3 residues before the CDR3 end, and the germline J gene provides the missing end. V lost 7 bases and J 6 bases, leaving 31 bases between the germline ends. CDR1 is LNHDA and CDR2 is SQIVND in the germline V gene (reference sequence). The CDR3 contains 19 residues.

This clone was picked up many times. The CDR3 goes on 3 residues after the read ends, and that part is filled in from the germline J gene. Other DNA variants within this sample encode the same CDR3. The chain recombines TRBV14 with TRBJ1-1; D is uncertain. Germline V gene lookup returns CDR1 SGHDN and CDR2 FVKESK. The CDR3 is 12 residues long. CDR3 in amino acids: CASSHSQRGAFF. The CDR3 bases that were read are TGTGCCAGCAGCCATAGTCAGCGAGGA.

Ten or more counts support this clone. The DNA ends 3 residues before the CDR3 does, and the rest of the CDR3 is filled in from the germline J gene. The chain combines TRBV20-1 with TRBJ2-5, with TRBD1 identical over 8 bases. The V and J ends lost 3 bases and 2 bases, in that order; junction bases with no gene match: 2. The CDR3 runs 13 residues. The germline V gene encodes CDR1 DFQATT and CDR2 SNEGSKA (reference sequence). CDR3 DNA (partial): TGCAGTGCTAGCCACAGGGGGCAAGAGACC. It yields the protein CSASHRGQET. The CDR3 as a whole reads CSASHRGQETQYF.

This clone was picked up many times. The read halts 3 residues ahead of the CDR3 end, with the missing end drawn from the germline J gene. The chain recombines TRBV2 with TRBJ2-2; 8 nucleotides line up with TRBD1. V was pared by 6 bases and J by 6 bases, with 6 bases of the junction left unmatched. There are 14 residues in the CDR3. Germline-derived CDR1 and CDR2 are SNHLY and FYNNEI. Partial CDR3 DNA: TGTGCCAGCAGCTGGACAGGGCCGGCCGGGGAG. Protein: CASSWTGPAGE. Given in full, the CDR3 is CASSWTGPAGELFF.

To note about this clone: The read ends 3 residues before the CDR3 terminus; that terminus is restored from the germline J gene. The chain combines TRBV7-3 with TRBJ1-2, with a weak D call TRBD1 (6 bases). CDR3 length equals 17 residues. Per germline, CDR1 SGHTA and CDR2 FQGTGA. Incomplete CDR3 DNA: TGTGCCAGCAGCTCCGATAGGTGGGGCGGGAGGGACAATGAC. As protein: CASSSDRWGGRDND. Given in full, the CDR3 is CASSSDRWGGRDNDYTF.

This clone was observed at least ten times. The read gets to within 3 residues of the CDR3 end, and the germline J gene fills in the rest. The chain employs TRBV5-6 and TRBJ2-2; D might be TRBD2 (5 bases). This CDR3 has 15 amino acids. Germline lookup yields CDR1 SGHDT and CDR2 YYEEEE. The sequenced part of the CDR3 DNA is TGTGCCAGCAGCTTGGCGGGGTCAGGCGTTGAAAAG. Translated, it gives CASSLAGSGVEK. The whole CDR3 sequence is CASSLAGSGVEKLFF.

In its sample, this clone was seen many times. The DNA ends 3 residues before the CDR3 does, and the rest of the CDR3 is filled in from the germline J gene. V is TRBV7-2 and J is TRBJ2-2, with 10 nucleotides matching TRBD1. Germline trimming cut 5 bases from V and 5 bases from J; bases unmatched to any gene: 5. Germline loops: CDR1 SGHTA, CDR2 FQGNSA. The CDR3 is 15 residues long. The CDR3 loop is CASSLDRGRTGELFF. The part of the CDR3 DNA that was read is TGTGCCAGCAGCCTTGACAGGGGGCGGACCGGGGAG.

This clone was seen at least ten times. The read finishes 3 residues shy of the CDR3 end, and the germline J gene is used to complete it. The J gene is TRBJ1-1, the V gene TRBV10-3, with TRBD1 matching 10 bases. This CDR3 has 14 residues. The germline V gene has CDR1 ENHRY and CDR2 SYGVKD. V shed 9 bases and J 5 bases; nucleotides not matched to a gene: 9. CDR3 protein: CAISRGQGMTEAFF. The DNA read from the CDR3 is TGTGCCATAAGTAGGGGACAGGGGATGACTGAA.

This clone was recorded at least ten times. The read comes to an end 3 residues before the CDR3 does, leaving the germline J gene to fill in the end. The chain carries TRBV20-1 and TRBJ1-3; D not certain. This CDR3 spans 13 amino acids. CDR1 is DFQATT, CDR2 SNEGSKA, per germline (reference sequence). V gave up 6 bases and J gave up 4 bases, with 13 bases separating them. CDR3 bases read: TGCAGTGCCAAGGAGGGTATCGGAAACACC. It is translated as CSAKEGIGNT. The CDR3 in its entirety is CSAKEGIGNTIYF.

This clone showed up many times. The CDR3 end is not reached by the read, which stops 3 residues before it; the germline J gene fills it in. The rearrangement uses TRBV28 and TRBJ2-2; TRBD1 might be the D (6 bases). Per germline, CDR1 MDHEN and CDR2 SYDVKM. This CDR3 comprises 13 residues. V lost 8 bases to trimming and J lost 0 bases, with 7 bases between them. The sequenced part of the CDR3 DNA is TGTGCCAGCGGGACAACGAACACCGGGGAG. This sequence encodes CASGTTNTGE. The CDR3, in full, reads CASGTTNTGELFF.

In its sample, this clone was seen many times. The read terminates 3 residues before the CDR3 end, so the remaining end is supplied by the germline J gene. V and J are TRBV16 and TRBJ2-6, with D maybe TRBD1 (5 bases). The CDR3 is 16 residues long. Trimming stripped 6 bases from V and 10 bases from J, with 22 bases between. Germline V gene lookup returns CDR1 KGHSY and CDR2 FQNENV. CDR3 in amino acids: CASSQKGFNPRNVLTF. The sequenced CDR3 bases are TGTGCCAGCAGTCAAAAGGGGTTCAACCCCCGTAACGTC. The full variable domain, in which reference TRBV16 and TRBJ2-6 provide the parts outside the CDR3, is GEEVAQTPKHLVRGEGQKAKLYCAPIKGHSYVFWYQQVLKNEFKFLISFQNENVFDETGMPKERFSAKCLPNSPCSLEIQATKLEDSAVYFCASSQKGFNPRNVLTFGAGSRLTVL.

Ten or more counts support this clone. The read is 3 residues too short to cover the CDR3 end, so that end is filled in from the germline J gene. The rearrangement joins TRBV30 to TRBJ2-3; D uncertain. CDR1 is GTSNPN and CDR2 is SVGIG in the germline V gene (reference sequence). This CDR3 is 14 amino acids long. The V end lost 0 bases, the J end lost 2 bases, and 9 bases lay between the germline ends. The covered CDR3 bases are TGTGCCTGGAGTGTACTGGTCGACACAGATACG. This gives the protein CAWSVLVDTDT. The whole CDR3 is CAWSVLVDTDTQYF.

This clone has at least ten counts. The read ends 3 residues before the CDR3 terminus; that terminus is restored from the germline J gene. The chain recombines TRBV5-6 with TRBJ1-1, with D hard to call. CDR1 and CDR2 (germline): SGHDT, YYEEEE. CDR3 size: 14 residues. V was pared by 6 bases and J by 4 bases, with 16 bases between. The covered CDR3 bases are TGTGCCAGCACCCTTGACCCTGAGGGCACTGAA. Translated, it gives CASTLDPEGTE. The full CDR3 sequence reads CASTLDPEGTEAFF.

Many counts were recorded for this clone. The read is 3 residues too short to cover the CDR3 end, so that end is filled in from the germline J gene. This chain joins TRBV9 and TRBJ1-2, with 9 positions matching TRBD1. Germline V lookup: CDR1 SGDLS, CDR2 YYNGEE. This CDR3 has 14 residues. The part of the CDR3 DNA that was read is TGTGCCAGCAGCACAAGTCCCGGGACAGGGCGC. It yields the protein CASSTSPGTGR. The complete CDR3 sequence is CASSTSPGTGRYTF.

This clone counts as medium-sized. CDR3 bases read: TGCAGTGTGGGGCAGTATAATTCACCC. Amino acids: CSVGQYNSP. The entire CDR3 is CSVGQYNSPLHF. The V call is TRBV20-1, the J call TRBJ1-6, with D possibly matching TRBD1 (5 bases). The read terminates 3 residues before the CDR3 end, so the remaining end is supplied by the germline J gene. Trimming left V 7 bases short and J 4 bases short, with 8 bases between. Germline loops: CDR1 DFQATT, CDR2 SNEGSKA (reference sequence). The CDR3 consists of 12 residues.

Comment on this clone: The read halts 3 residues ahead of the CDR3 end, with the missing end drawn from the germline J gene. The chain recombines TRBV7-2 with TRBJ2-2; maybe TRBD2 (5 bases). The germline CDR1 and CDR2 sequences are SGHTA and FQGNSA. The CDR3 contains 15 residues. The CDR3 is CASSPDPATNEKLFF. The CDR3 bases that were read are TGTGCCAGCAGTCCCGACCCCGCGACTAATGAAAAG.

The table lists this clone with many counts. The junction does not match germline at one end; this may be a read error. The observed sequence ends 3 residues before the CDR3 terminus, with the missing tail filled in from the germline J gene. The chain has TRBV4-2 and TRBJ1-4; 10 bases are shared with TRBD1. In germline, CDR1 is LGHNA, CDR2 YNFKEQ. This CDR3 is 15 amino acids long. The DNA read from the CDR3 is TGCGCCAGCAGCCAGGCCGGGACAGGGGAGGAAAAA. As protein: CASSQAGTGEEK. The full CDR3 sequence reads CASSQAGTGEEKLFF.

In the case of this clone: With the read ending 3 residues before the CDR3 end, the germline J gene is used to fill in that end. The chain carries TRBV2 and TRBJ2-3; D not certain. Germline V gene sequence: CDR1 SNHLY, CDR2 FYNNEI. The CDR3 extends over 13 amino acids. The sequenced CDR3 bases are TGTGCCAGCAGTGAAGACAGCACTCAGCCG. It yields the protein CASSEDSTQP. In full, the CDR3 is CASSEDSTQPQYF.

This clone occurred a few times. The read terminates 3 residues before the CDR3 end, so the remaining end is supplied by the germline J gene. The chain links TRBV5-1 to TRBJ1-2, with D perhaps TRBD1 (6 bases). The CDR3 extends over 13 amino acids. From germline, CDR1 is SGHRS and CDR2 YFSETQ. The ends were cut back, 5 bases at V and 2 bases at J, with 10 bases in the middle. CDR3 protein: CASSFQGNYGYTF. CDR3 DNA (partial): TGCGCCAGCAGTTTTCAGGGGAACTATGGC.

This clone was recorded at least ten times. Sequencing ends 3 residues short of the CDR3 end; the germline J gene provides the rest. The chain links TRBV6-1 to TRBJ1-1; D perhaps matches TRBD1 (5 bases). Looked up from germline, CDR1 is MNHNS and CDR2 is SASEGT. This CDR3 region has 14 residues. Deletions cut 3 bases from V and 0 bases from J, with 8 bases between. Incomplete CDR3 DNA: TGTGCCAGCAGTGACAGGGAATTGAACACTGAA. Translating gives CASSDRELNTE. The full CDR3 sequence reads CASSDRELNTEAFF.

This clone occurred many times. The sequenced part of the CDR3 DNA is TGCGCCAGCTCCTTTACGGGGCAAGAGACC. This codes for CASSFTGQET. The entire CDR3 reads CASSFTGQETQYF. V and J are TRBV5-1 and TRBJ2-5; the D gene is possibly TRBD2 (5 bases). Read coverage stops 3 residues before the CDR3 terminus; the germline J gene supplies the remainder. Germline CDR1 and CDR2: SGHRS and YFSETQ. The CDR3 sequence is 13 residues long. Trimming left V 7 bases short and J 2 bases short, with 12 bases between.

This clone came up many times. The sequence runs out 3 residues before the end of the CDR3; the remainder is reconstructed from the germline J gene. The chain is built from TRBV20-1 and TRBJ1-1; TRBD1 agrees at 8 bases. CDR1 DFQATT and CDR2 SNEGSKA come from the germline V gene (reference sequence). V dropped 1 base and J dropped 5; count of bases not matched to a gene: 6. The CDR3 has 14 residues. The chain's CDR3 is CSARGAGGYTEAFF. The covered CDR3 bases are TGCAGTGCTAGAGGGGCAGGGGGCTATACTGAA.